One and the same sample provided the 30 T cell receptor beta chains below, sequenced in a study of T cell changes during pregnancy in multiple sclerosis. Clones were read by immunoSEQ multiplex PCR, and TCRdb kept only the in-frame ones, dropping some. The sample includes tens of thousands of clones, 90% to 95% of them seen just once. The sample here was peripheral blood, taken in the third trimester of pregnancy. These receptors came from a female donor with multiple sclerosis, enrolled in a pregnancy study.

This rearrangement joins TRBV6-5 to TRBJ2-2; a possible D gene is TRBD1 (5 bases). V lost 0 bases and J lost 7, with 9 bases in between. The CDR3 is 14 residues long. Germline V gene data show CDR1 as MNHEY and CDR2 as SVGAGI. The DNA of the CDR3 is TGTGCCAGCAGTTACTCGGGGCGAGGCGGGGAGCTGTTTTTT. Translating it yields CASSYSGRGGELFF.

The chain joins TRBV2 to TRBJ2-1; TRBD1 is a possible D gene (5 bases). Germline V gives CDR1 SNHLY, CDR2 FYNNEI. Trimming left V 4 bases short and J 3 bases short, with 10 bases between. This CDR3 contains 14 residues. As DNA, the CDR3 is TGTGCCAGCAGTGCCACTCAGGGCTACAATGAGCAGTTCTTC. This gives the protein CASSATQGYNEQFF.

The gene calls are TRBV27 and TRBJ2-3; 9 nucleotides agree with TRBD2. After removal of 7 bases from V and 0 bases from J, the junction contained 17 bases not matched to a gene. Germline V gene data show CDR1 as MNHEY and CDR2 as SMNVEV (reference sequence). The CDR3 covers 19 residues. CDR3: CASTPYPAGGTRSTDTQYF. The CDR3 nucleotides read TGTGCCAGCACCCCATATCCAGCGGGAGGAACCCGTAGCACAGATACGCAGTATTTT.

This chain uses TRBV6-5 with TRBJ2-2; 8 nucleotides agree with TRBD2. The V and J ends lost 8 bases and 1 base, in that order; junction bases with no gene match: 3. The germline V gene encodes CDR1 MNHEY and CDR2 SVGAGI. This CDR3 spans 14 amino acids. The CDR3 nucleotides read TGTGCCAGCGGCCGGGGGGGGAACACCGGGGAGCTGTTTTTT. It encodes CASGRGGNTGELFF.

This rearrangement joins TRBV11-3 to TRBJ2-1; 14 bases line up with TRBD2. J lost 12 bases, V lost 3 bases, and 4 bases had no gene match. The CDR3 runs 14 residues. Germline-derived CDR1 and CDR2 are SGHNT and YENEEA. CDR3 in DNA: TGTGCCAGCAGCTTGACTAGCGGGAGGGCCGTGCAGTTCTTC. As protein: CASSLTSGRAVQFF.

This chain connects TRBV15 to TRBJ2-7; 7 bases match TRBD1. The CDR3 has 15 amino acids. CDR1 and CDR2 (germline): LNHNV, YYDKDF (reference sequence). V shed 2 bases and J 0 bases; nucleotides not matched to a gene: 4. Here the CDR3 reads CATSRYRDSSYEQYF. Written as DNA, the CDR3 is TGTGCCACCAGCAGATATAGGGACAGCTCCTACGAGCAGTACTTC.

This clone has only one observation. V usage is TRBV5-4 and J usage is TRBJ2-3; no firm D call. Trimming removed 3 bases at V and 6 bases at J, with 8 bases between. This CDR3 spans 12 amino acids. The V gene's germline CDR1 is SGHNT and CDR2 YYREEE (reference sequence). DNA of the CDR3: TGTGCCAGCAGCTCGCCCCGGGATACGCAGTATTTT. Amino acids: CASSSPRDTQYF.

The rearrangement joins TRBV28 to TRBJ1-2; the D is unclear. Germline V gene data show CDR1 as MDHEN and CDR2 as SYDVKM. This CDR3 region has 12 residues. V shed 4 bases and J shed 8 bases, with 11 bases lying between them. The CDR3 protein is CASSSTVWGYTF. The CDR3 coding sequence is TGTGCCAGCAGTTCAACGGTATGGGGCTACACCTTC.

V usage is TRBV9 and J usage is TRBJ2-3; maybe TRBD2 (6 bases). CDR1 and CDR2 from the germline V gene are SGDLS and YYNGEE. The V end lost 0 bases, the J end lost 2 bases, and 25 bases lay between the germline ends. The length of the CDR3 is 20 residues. CDR3: CASSVGTGSAPELPTDTQYF. The DNA for the CDR3 is TGTGCCAGCAGCGTAGGTACCGGGAGTGCCCCTGAACTACCCACAGATACGCAGTATTTT. The whole variable domain, remainder taken from reference TRBV9 and TRBJ2-3, is DSGVTQTPKHLITATGQRVTLRCSPRSGDLSVYWYQQSLDQGLQFLIQYYNGEERAKGNILERFSAQQFPDLHSELNLSSLELGDSALYFCASSVGTGSAPELPTDTQYFGPGTRLTVL.

The chain has TRBV19 and TRBJ2-5, with 8 nucleotides matching TRBD1. Germline V gene lookup returns CDR1 LNHDA and CDR2 SQIVND (reference sequence). The CDR3 sequence is 14 residues long. Trimming at V came to 9 bases and at J to 4 bases, leaving 10 bases not matched to a gene. CDR3 protein: CASSKDRVPETQYF. CDR3 coding DNA: TGTGCCAGCTCTAAGGACAGGGTGCCAGAGACCCAGTACTTC. Looking up the rest from reference TRBV19 and TRBJ2-5 gives the full variable domain: DGGITQSPKYLFRKEGQNVTLSCEQNLNHDAMYWYRQDPGQGLRLIYYSQIVNDFQKGDIAEGYSVSREKKESFPLTVTSAQKNPTAFYLCASSKDRVPETQYFGPGTRLLVL.

This clone was counted a single time. This chain connects TRBV19 to TRBJ1-2; tentative D call: TRBD1 (6 bases). The CDR3 length is 14 residues. V lost 3 bases and J 4 bases, leaving 12 bases between the germline ends. CDR1 and CDR2 (germline): LNHDA, SQIVND (reference sequence). CDR3 loop: CASSIGQLLYGYTF. For the CDR3, the DNA is TGTGCCAGTAGTATCGGACAGCTTCTCTATGGCTACACCTTC. The whole variable domain, remainder taken from reference TRBV19 and TRBJ1-2, is DGGITQSPKYLFRKEGQNVTLSCEQNLNHDAMYWYRQDPGQGLRLIYYSQIVNDFQKGDIAEGYSVSREKKESFPLTVTSAQKNPTAFYLCASSIGQLLYGYTFGSGTRLTVV.

This rearrangement joins TRBV7-2 to TRBJ2-7; possibly TRBD2 for D (7 bases). The CDR3 spans 15 residues. V shed 4 bases and J shed 2 bases, with 15 bases lying between them. CDR1 SGHTA and CDR2 FQGNSA come from the germline V gene. This CDR3 reads CASSSSGGLTYEQYF. The CDR3 nucleotides are TGTGCCAGCAGCTCCTCCGGGGGGCTAACCTACGAGCAGTACTTC.

V is TRBV5-1 and J is TRBJ1-4; tentative D call: TRBD1 (6 bases). Germline loops: CDR1 SGHRS, CDR2 YFSETQ. The CDR3 runs to 13 residues. Trimming removed 2 bases from V and 5 bases from J, with 7 bases in between. CDR3 sequence: CASSFRGNEKLFF. The CDR3 nucleotides read TGCGCCAGCAGCTTTAGGGGGAATGAAAAACTGTTTTTT. Using reference TRBV5-1 and TRBJ1-4 for the parts outside the CDR3, the full variable domain is KAGVTQTPRYLIKTRGQQVTLSCSPISGHRSVSWYQQTPGQGLQFLFEYFSETQRNKGNFPGRFSGRQFSNSRSEMNVSTLELGDSALYLCASSFRGNEKLFFGSGTQLSVL.

This sequence joins TRBV28 and TRBJ2-5; 9 nucleotides agree with TRBD1. Germline CDR1 and CDR2: MDHEN and SYDVKM. The CDR3 spans 22 residues. The trim removed 6 bases at V and 4 bases at J, leaving 30 bases unmatched. The CDR3 coding sequence is TGTGCCAGCAGCCCTGGGACCGTTGGGACAGGGTCTCTCTCTAGCCTAAGAGAGACCCAGTACTTC. Translated, it gives CASSPGTVGTGSLSSLRETQYF.

The V call is TRBV5-4, the J call TRBJ2-5; TRBD1 agrees at 8 bases. This CDR3 has 16 residues. The junction had 5 bases not matched to a gene; V was cut back by 1 base and J by 0 bases. Per germline, CDR1 SGHNT and CDR2 YYREEE (reference sequence). CDR3 bases: TGTGCCAGCAGCTTGATCGCAGGGGGCTACCAAGAGACCCAGTACTTC. It yields the protein CASSLIAGGYQETQYF.

V usage is TRBV7-8 and J usage is TRBJ2-7, with 7 nucleotides matching TRBD2. After removal of 2 bases from V and 4 bases from J, the junction contained 8 bases not matched to a gene. Per germline, CDR1 SGHVS and CDR2 FQNEAQ. There are 15 residues in the CDR3. In DNA, the CDR3 is TGTGCCAGCAGCTTAATGGCGGGAGAAGTTTACGAGCAGTACTTC. It yields the protein CASSLMAGEVYEQYF.

The chain has TRBV5-6 and TRBJ2-7; D unresolved. Trimming removed 1 base from V and 6 bases from J, with 11 bases in between. Germline V CDR1 and CDR2: SGHDT, YYEEEE. This CDR3 is built from 13 residues. The DNA of the CDR3 is TGTGCCAGCAGCTTGAGACGATCGGGCGAGCAGTACTTC. This gives the protein CASSLRRSGEQYF.

The chain joins TRBV6-5 to TRBJ1-2; 9 nucleotides line up with TRBD1. The germline gives CDR1 MNHEY, CDR2 SVGAGI. The V segment lost 5 bases and the J segment 8 bases; nucleotides outside the gene matches: 9. This CDR3 has 14 amino acids. The CDR3 protein is CASSPTGGVGGYTF. Written as DNA, the CDR3 is TGTGCCAGCAGTCCAACAGGGGGCGTAGGCGGCTACACCTTC.

This clone was seen only once. The rearrangement joins TRBV7-2 to TRBJ2-2; 7 nucleotides agree with TRBD1. CDR1 SGHTA and CDR2 FQGNSA come from the germline V gene. There are 16 residues in the CDR3. V shed 5 bases and J 2 bases; nucleotides not matched to a gene: 8. DNA for the CDR3: TGTGCCAGCAGCGTACGGGACAGACCAAACACCGGGGAGCTGTTTTTT. Translated, it gives CASSVRDRPNTGELFF. Combining the CDR3 with reference TRBV7-2 and TRBJ2-2 gives the whole variable domain GAGVSQSPSNKVTEKGKDVELRCDPISGHTALYWYRQSLGQGLEFLIYFQGNSAPDKSGLPSDRFSAERTGGSVSTLTIQRTQQEDSAVYLCASSVRDRPNTGELFFGEGSRLTVL.

This clone was found once. The chain uses TRBV28 and TRBJ2-1, with D hard to call. This CDR3 region has 14 residues. The germline gives CDR1 MDHEN, CDR2 SYDVKM. Deletions cut 4 bases from V and 9 bases from J, with 16 bases between. The CDR3 reads CASSSPEVVGEQFF. The CDR3, as DNA: TGTGCCAGCAGTTCACCTGAGGTTGTAGGTGAGCAGTTCTTC.

This chain links TRBV9 with TRBJ2-3, with 10 bases fitting TRBD1. Germline V gene sequence: CDR1 SGDLS, CDR2 YYNGEE. The CDR3 sequence is 15 residues long. V shed 6 bases and J 6 bases; nucleotides not matched to a gene: 10. As DNA, the CDR3 is TGTGCCAGCACGCTGACAGGGGGCGCAGGTGATACGCAGTATTTT. Amino acids: CASTLTGGAGDTQYF.

A single count supports this clone. The chain combines TRBV4-3 with TRBJ2-4; 10 bases agree with TRBD1. Germline V gives CDR1 LGHNA, CDR2 YSLEER. The CDR3 is 17 residues long. The V gene end was trimmed by 4 bases and the J gene end by 7 bases; junction bases not matched to a gene: 13. The CDR3 DNA follows: TGCGCCAGCAGCCTCATGCCGGGACAGGGGAAGAAGAACATTCAGTACTTC. This sequence encodes CASSLMPGQGKKNIQYF.

The chain employs TRBV19 and TRBJ2-1; TRBD2 aligns across 7 bases. Germline values: CDR1 LNHDA, CDR2 SQIVND (reference sequence). Trimming removed 3 bases from V and 5 bases from J; junction bases left unmatched: 7. The CDR3 length is 15 residues. Here the CDR3 reads CASSILSGPDNEQFF. Written as DNA, the CDR3 is TGTGCCAGTAGTATCCTTAGCGGGCCCGACAATGAGCAGTTCTTC. Supplemented by reference TRBV19 and TRBJ2-1, the full variable domain reads DGGITQSPKYLFRKEGQNVTLSCEQNLNHDAMYWYRQDPGQGLRLIYYSQIVNDFQKGDIAEGYSVSREKKESFPLTVTSAQKNPTAFYLCASSILSGPDNEQFFGPGTRLTVL.

The chain is built from TRBV7-3 and TRBJ2-1, with 8 bases aligning to TRBD2. Germline values: CDR1 SGHTA, CDR2 FQGTGA. J was trimmed by 10 bases and V by 3 bases; bases with no gene match: 11. The CDR3 is made up of 15 amino acids. CDR3 bases: TGTGCCAGCAGCTTTAGTCTAGCGGGTGCGGGGGAGCAGTTCTTC. This translates into CASSFSLAGAGEQFF.

V usage is TRBV7-9 and J usage is TRBJ2-3, with unresolved D. Germline V gene lookup returns CDR1 SEHNR and CDR2 FQNEAQ (reference sequence). V dropped 4 bases and J dropped 4 bases, with 24 bases sitting between them. This CDR3 has 18 amino acids. CDR3 bases: TGTGCCAGCAGCTCACCGAGGCCCTCGGCTGTGGTGGCAGATACGCAGTATTTT. This translates into CASSSPRPSAVVADTQYF. Full variable domain (missing parts from reference TRBV7-9 and TRBJ2-3): DTGVSQNPRHKITKRGQNVTFRCDPISEHNRLYWYRQTLGQGPEFLTYFQNEAQLEKSRLLSDRFSAERPKGSFSTLEIQRTEQGDSAMYLCASSSPRPSAVVADTQYFGPGTRLTVL.

The chain joins TRBV19 to TRBJ2-1, with TRBD2 matching 13 bases. The CDR3 consists of 14 residues. Per the germline V gene, CDR1 is LNHDA and CDR2 is SQIVND (reference sequence). J gave up 7 bases and V 7 bases, and 4 bases lay outside the gene matches. In DNA form, the CDR3 reads TGTGCCAGTATTAGGACTAGCGGGGGAAATGAGCAGTTCTTC. Protein sequence: CASIRTSGGNEQFF.

The chain has TRBV4-2 and TRBJ2-6, with 11 bases identical to TRBD1. The junction had 0 bases not matched to a gene; V was cut back by 1 base and J by 1 base. Germline CDR1 LGHNA, CDR2 YNFKEQ. The CDR3 runs to 17 residues. The CDR3 reads CASSQGDRGSGANVLTF. The CDR3 DNA follows: TGTGCCAGCAGCCAAGGGGACAGGGGGTCTGGGGCCAACGTCCTGACTTTC.

This clone was found once. This chain uses TRBV7-9 with TRBJ2-1; the D is unclear. V was cut by 3 bases and J by 5 bases, with 11 bases left in between. Germline V lookup: CDR1 SEHNR, CDR2 FQNEAQ (reference sequence). This CDR3 comprises 14 residues. CDR3 DNA sequence: TGTGCCAGCAGCTTGATTAACGGAGACAATGAGCAGTTCTTC. It codes for CASSLINGDNEQFF.

The J gene is TRBJ2-1, the V gene TRBV28; D is perhaps TRBD2 (6 bases). Germline V CDR1 and CDR2: MDHEN, SYDVKM. The CDR3 spans 16 residues. Trimming cost V 6 bases and J 1 base, with 16 bases left between them. CDR3 protein: CASRAGGTGSYNEQFF. CDR3 nucleotides: TGTGCCAGCAGAGCAGGAGGGACGGGGTCCTACAATGAGCAGTTCTTC.

The chain couples TRBV9 to TRBJ2-7, with D maybe TRBD1 (6 bases). Trimming took 4 bases from V and 2 from J, leaving 10 bases between them. This CDR3 is built from 13 residues. Germline-derived CDR1 and CDR2 are SGDLS and YYNGEE. In DNA form, the CDR3 reads TGTGCCAGCAGCCAAACAGGGACCTACGAGCAGTACTTC. This encodes CASSQTGTYEQYF.